This entry lists 2 T cell receptor beta chains sequenced from one sample in a study of regulatory T cells in long-lasting Graves disease. Regarding time point: newly diagnosed GD, antithyroid drugs for less than 3 months. TCR sequences were obtained from RNA taken from PBMCs. In building TCR beta libraries, iRepertoire HTBI primers were used together with Arm-PCR of CDR3 regions. TCRdb analysed the multiplex PCR reads with MiXCR anew, one entry per CDR3 protein. The sample consists of about 530,000 distinct CDR3 sequences, 15% to 20% of them appearing once. These same data were also listed under a study on T cells in Graves' hyperthyroidism and ophthalmopathy.

The sequencing here drew on peripheral blood mononuclear cells (PBMCs), taken at new diagnosis, from a patient treated with antithyroid drugs. The receptor set was obtained from a woman aged 40 to 65 with Graves disease.

This clonotype was seen ten or more times. The chain recombines TRBV30 with TRBJ2-1, with D uncertain. V was clipped by 4 bases and J by 9 bases, with 16 bases between them. The CDR3 length is 13 residues. CDR1 GTSNPN and CDR2 SVGIG come from the germline V gene (reference sequence). CDR3 in DNA: TGTGCCTGGACAACTAAAGGTGGCGCTGAGCAGTTCTTC. Its protein is CAWTTKGGAEQFF.

This clonotype was found a few times. The V and J genes are TRBV5-5 and TRBJ1-1; 7 bases fit TRBD1. The CDR3 length is 15 residues. CDR1 and CDR2 from the germline V gene are SGHKS and YYEKEE (reference sequence). Germline trimming cut 4 bases from V and 7 bases from J; bases unmatched to any gene: 13. The CDR3 DNA reads TGTGCCAGCAGCCCCCCGCCCAGGGGGAAAGTTGAAGCTTTCTTT. Its protein product is CASSPPPRGKVEAFF.